These T cell receptor beta chains were read from a single sample in a study of T cell responses to AZD1222 COVID-19 vaccine. Clones were read by immunoSEQ multiplex PCR, and TCRdb kept only the in-frame ones, dropping some. The profile shows tens of thousands of clones, roughly 90% of them singletons. Sequencing used peripheral blood, obtained on day 0 of AZD1222 vaccination. The receptors were gathered from an adult in good health. Both conserved end residues are part of each CDR3. A D gene is named only where the DNA matches it firmly. Some rows have no size entry. The others give once, few or many, or a class for an expanded clone.

j_gene: TRBJ2-1
v_gene: TRBV11-3
d_gene: TRBD2
abundance: once
CDR3nt: TGTGCCAGCAGCCCTAGGGGAAGCGGGGGGAACGATGAGCAGTTCTTC
CDR3aa: CASSPRGSGGNDEQFF

j_gene: TRBJ2-3
v_gene: TRBV7-2
d_gene: NA
abundance: NA
CDR3nt: TGTGCCAGCAGCACAATGACAACGGATACGCAGTATTTT
CDR3aa: CASSTMTTDTQYF

j_gene: TRBJ2-1
v_gene: TRBV27
d_gene: NA
abundance: NA
CDR3nt: TGTGCCAGCAGTCCGATCCCGGCCCCAACGTCGAATGAGCAGTTCTTC
CDR3aa: CASSPIPAPTSNEQFF

j_gene: TRBJ2-3
v_gene: TRBV10-3
d_gene: TRBD2
abundance: NA
CDR3nt: TGTGCCATCTCGCCCGGCGGGGGTCTGACAGATACGCAGTATTTT
CDR3aa: CAISPGGGLTDTQYF

j_gene: TRBJ2-4
v_gene: TRBV30
d_gene: TRBD1
abundance: NA
CDR3nt: TGTGCCCTGGGTGGTGGGACAGGGAACACGTGGGGACTAGCCAAAAACATTCAGTACTTC
CDR3aa: CALGGGTGNTWGLAKNIQYF

j_gene: TRBJ2-3
v_gene: TRBV11-1
d_gene: NA
abundance: NA
CDR3nt: TGTGCCAGCAGCTTAGGCCCGGGAAGGAAGACAGATACGCAGTATTTT
CDR3aa: CASSLGPGRKTDTQYF

j_gene: TRBJ1-3
v_gene: TRBV13
d_gene: TRBD1
abundance: NA
CDR3nt: TGTGCCAGCAGCCCCCGACAGGGGCCCTGGGGTGGAAACACCATATATTTT
CDR3aa: CASSPRQGPWGGNTIYF

j_gene: TRBJ1-1
v_gene: TRBV5-8
d_gene: NA
abundance: NA
CDR3nt: TGTGCCAGCAGCTTGGGAGGCTTGAACACTGAAGCTTTCTTT
CDR3aa: CASSLGGLNTEAFF

j_gene: TRBJ2-3
v_gene: TRBV27
d_gene: TRBD2
abundance: NA
CDR3nt: TGTGCCAGCAGTCCCCTTGCGCAAGCGGGGGGACCCACAGATACGCAGTATTTT
CDR3aa: CASSPLAQAGGPTDTQYF

j_gene: TRBJ1-1
v_gene: TRBV12-3/TRBV12-4
d_gene: NA
abundance: NA
CDR3nt: TGTGCCAGCAGTCCTCAGACCGGCGGAGAAGCTTTCTTT
CDR3aa: CASSPQTGGEAFF

j_gene: TRBJ1-3
v_gene: TRBV18
d_gene: NA
abundance: NA
CDR3nt: TGTGCCAGCTCACGCCCGGGATTAGGTGGAAACACCATATATTTT
CDR3aa: CASSRPGLGGNTIYF

j_gene: TRBJ2-1
v_gene: TRBV7-2
d_gene: NA
abundance: NA
CDR3nt: TGTGCCAGCAGCTTCAGGGCAGCCTACAATGAGCAGTTCTTC
CDR3aa: CASSFRAAYNEQFF

j_gene: TRBJ1-2
v_gene: TRBV5-1
d_gene: NA
abundance: NA
CDR3nt: TGCGCCAGCAGCTTGGGACAGTCACTCGATTTGGGCTATGGCTACACCTTC
CDR3aa: CASSLGQSLDLGYGYTF

j_gene: TRBJ2-2
v_gene: TRBV16
d_gene: NA
abundance: NA
CDR3nt: TGTGCCAGCAGCCAATTTAGTCTGGGGAACACCGGGGAGCTGTTTTTT
CDR3aa: CASSQFSLGNTGELFF

j_gene: TRBJ2-1
v_gene: TRBV18
d_gene: TRBD2
abundance: NA
CDR3nt: TGTGCCAGCTCACCACCGGAGCGGGGGGGTAATGAGCAGTTCTTC
CDR3aa: CASSPPERGGNEQFF

j_gene: TRBJ1-2
v_gene: TRBV15
d_gene: TRBD1
abundance: NA
CDR3nt: TGTGCCACCAGCAGGAGGGACAGCCACTATGGCTACACCTTC
CDR3aa: CATSRRDSHYGYTF

j_gene: TRBJ1-3
v_gene: TRBV7-2
d_gene: NA
abundance: NA
CDR3nt: TGTGCCAGCAGCTTAAACCGGGGAAAACCCGGAAACACCATATATTTT
CDR3aa: CASSLNRGKPGNTIYF

j_gene: TRBJ1-1
v_gene: TRBV18
d_gene: NA
abundance: NA
CDR3nt: TGTGCCAGCTCACCACTGAACACTGAAGCTTTCTTT
CDR3aa: CASSPLNTEAFF

j_gene: TRBJ1-2
v_gene: TRBV19
d_gene: NA
abundance: NA
CDR3nt: TGTGCCAGTAGGGACGGAGTCTATGGCTACACCTTC
CDR3aa: CASRDGVYGYTF

j_gene: TRBJ2-3
v_gene: TRBV5-6
d_gene: TRBD2
abundance: NA
CDR3nt: TGTGCCAGCAGCTTAGGGACTAGCGGATACACAGATACGCAGTATTTT
CDR3aa: CASSLGTSGYTDTQYF